The 3 T cell receptor beta chains below were found in one sample sequenced in a study of breast tumors, draining lymph nodes, adjacent tissues. Samples came from axillary lymph nodes draining the breast cancer. TCRdb used MiXCR to reprocess the multiplex PCR reads, holding one entry per CDR3 protein. The data contain under 350,000 distinct CDR3 sequences, over 25% of them seen just once; the ten biggest clones take up over 0.95%. Sequencing was done on a sample of axillary lymph node tissue. All receptors derive from a female donor with breast cancer. Some clones in this sample may be carry-over from other donors' samples.

As concerns this clonotype: With a much larger clone just one base away, this may be a read error. The chain joins TRBV7-6 to TRBJ2-7, with 12 nucleotides matching TRBD1. Germline V gives CDR1 SGHVS, CDR2 FNYEAQ. This CDR3 has 19 residues. CDR3 sequence: CASSLVGVGTGGDNYDQYF. The CDR3, as DNA: TGTGCCAGCAGCTTAGTAGGGGTGGGGACAGGGGGCGATAACTACGACCAGTACTTC.

A word on this clonotype: Mismatch with germline at one junction end may stem from a read error. V is TRBV7-9 and J is TRBJ2-1, with D perhaps matching TRBD2 (6 bases). Germline V lookup: CDR1 SEHNR, CDR2 FQNEAQ (reference sequence). This CDR3 is 14 amino acids long. The CDR3 sequence is CASGLTGEDVEQFF. The CDR3 nucleotides are TGTGCCAGCGGCTTAACGGGAGAGGACGTTGAGCAGTTCTTC. The whole variable domain, filled in from reference TRBV7-9 and TRBJ2-1, reads DTGVSQNPRHKITKRGQNVTFRCDPISEHNRLYWYRQTLGQGPEFLTYFQNEAQLEKSRLLSDRFSAERPKGSFSTLEIQRTEQGDSAMYLCASGLTGEDVEQFFGPGTRLTVL.

In regard to this clonotype: This may come from a read error, since a much larger clone is one base off. This chain joins TRBV12-3 or TRBV12-4 and TRBJ2-1; 9 nucleotides line up with TRBD2. The J call is in doubt because the DNA end fits TRBJ2-7 better. The CDR3 has 13 amino acids. The CDR3, as DNA: TGTGCCAGCAGTTTCGGGACTAGCACCGAGCAGTACTTC. Translated, it gives CASSFGTSTEQYF.